A single sample gave rise to the 28 T cell receptor beta chains below, sequenced in a study of OX40 agonist ivuxolimab in advanced cancers. To prepare the library, the immunoSEQ multiplex PCR assay was applied. TCRdb stores this immuneACCESS table with in-frame sequences only. Part of the clones is absent; in the studies checked, under half of the shortfall reflects unresolved V genes, and no reason is known for the rest. Here the sample has under 75,000 clones; more than 85% occur a single time. 6.5% to 8.5% of the sample rests with the top ten. Material: CD4+ or CD8+ T cells sorted from blood, obtained in a trial of the OX40 agonist ivuxolimab. These receptor sequences come from an adult with an advanced solid tumor such as melanoma, head and neck, liver or kidney cancer.

The chain is built from TRBV6-5 and TRBJ2-5; D remains unclear. The end of the DNA is better explained by TRBJ2-7, so the J call may be wrong. Germline-derived CDR1 and CDR2 are MNHEY and SVGAGI. The CDR3 is 15 amino acids. The CDR3 bases are TGTGCCAGCAGCCCCGGACCCGAACTTTCTTACGAGCAGTACTTC. Translation gives CASSPGPELSYEQYF.

The V gene is TRBV5-4, the J gene TRBJ2-7; D is perhaps TRBD1 (6 bases). Germline-derived CDR1 and CDR2 are SGHNT and YYREEE (reference sequence). The CDR3 has 13 amino acids. V dropped 1 base and J dropped 1 base, with 6 bases sitting between them. CDR3 loop: CASSLRGSYEQYF. CDR3 nucleotides: TGTGCCAGCAGCTTGAGGGGGTCCTACGAGCAGTACTTC.

For this clone: The same CDR3 also results from other DNA sequences found in this sample. V and J are TRBV4-1 and TRBJ2-7, with 7 bases aligning to TRBD1. CDR1 MGHRA and CDR2 YSYEKL come from the germline V gene. The CDR3 is made up of 15 amino acids. Trimming took 5 bases from V and 0 from J; bases not matched to a gene: 7. The CDR3 here is CASSSRDSSSYEQYF. CDR3 DNA: TGCGCCAGCAGCTCCCGGGACAGCAGCTCCTACGAGCAGTACTTC.

CDR3 sequence (DNA): TGTGCCAGCAGCTTAGAAGCATCTAGCTATGGCTACACCTTC. The encoded protein is CASSLEASSYGYTF. This chain uses TRBV11-2 with TRBJ1-2; D not certain. This CDR3 has 14 amino acids. V was pared by 0 bases and J by 4 bases, with 9 bases between. Per germline, CDR1 SGHAT and CDR2 FQNNGV.

This chain uses TRBV5-6 with TRBJ2-7; either TRBD1 or TRBD2 may fit D (5 bases each). Between the trimmed V and J ends, which lost 2 bases and 2 bases, there was a span of 11 bases. The CDR3 has 14 amino acids. Germline V gene data show CDR1 as SGHDT and CDR2 as YYEEEE. The CDR3 sequence: CASSFGTKPYEQYF. The CDR3 DNA follows: TGTGCCAGCAGCTTTGGGACCAAGCCCTACGAGCAGTACTTC.

The V call is TRBV30, the J call TRBJ1-5, with 10 bases lining up with TRBD1. The germline CDR1 and CDR2 sequences are GTSNPN and SVGIG (reference sequence). Trimming at V came to 2 bases and at J to 5 bases, leaving 3 bases not matched to a gene. The CDR3 consists of 14 residues. Here the CDR3 DNA reads TGTGCCTGGAGTTCCGGGACAGGGGATCAGCCCCAGCATTTT. This gives the protein CAWSSGTGDQPQHF.

This chain joins TRBV7-9 and TRBJ2-1; D is unresolved. The V and J ends lost 5 bases and 0 bases respectively, with 11 bases between them. This CDR3 is built from 15 residues. The V gene's germline CDR1 is SEHNR and CDR2 FQNEAQ (reference sequence). The CDR3 bases are TGTGCCAGCAGCGCCCGACTTAGCTCCTACAATGAGCAGTTCTTC. Amino acids: CASSARLSSYNEQFF.

The chain carries TRBV9 and TRBJ1-1, with 7 bases fitting TRBD1. The J segment lost 0 bases and the V segment lost 0 bases, leaving 2 bases of the junction unmatched. The CDR3 runs to 15 residues. Germline V gene data show CDR1 as SGDLS and CDR2 as YYNGEE. CDR3 DNA: TGTGCCAGCAGCGTAGGACAGGGCCTGAACACTGAAGCTTTCTTT. This translates into CASSVGQGLNTEAFF. Filled out from reference TRBV9 and TRBJ1-1, the complete variable domain reads DSGVTQTPKHLITATGQRVTLRCSPRSGDLSVYWYQQSLDQGLQFLIQYYNGEERAKGNILERFSAQQFPDLHSELNLSSLELGDSALYFCASSVGQGLNTEAFFGQGTRLTVV.

This clone was recorded once. The rearrangement joins TRBV4-1 to TRBJ2-5; 8 nucleotides line up with TRBD2. The CDR3 has 15 residues. Germline lookup yields CDR1 MGHRA and CDR2 YSYEKL. Losses at the gene ends were 1 base for V and 4 bases for J; bases not matched to a gene: 5. CDR3 residues: CASSQVGLDGETQYF. The DNA of the CDR3 is TGCGCCAGCAGCCAAGTGGGACTAGATGGAGAGACCCAGTACTTC.

The chain employs TRBV6-5 and TRBJ2-7, with D unclear. V was pared by 2 bases and J by 3 bases, with 8 bases between. CDR1 MNHEY and CDR2 SVGAGI come from the germline V gene. CDR3 length: 13 amino acids. The CDR3 nucleotides are TGTGCCAGCAGTTACCTCCCCCTCTACGAGCAGTACTTC. This sequence encodes CASSYLPLYEQYF.

The chain has TRBV4-3 and TRBJ2-7, with D perhaps TRBD1 (6 bases). In germline, CDR1 is LGHNA, CDR2 YSLEER. Between the trimmed V and J ends, which lost 3 bases and 3 bases, there was a span of 18 bases. CDR3 length: 16 residues. The CDR3 region is CASSQVAGAGFYEQYF. In nucleotides, the CDR3 is TGCGCCAGCAGCCAGGTTGCAGGGGCAGGGTTCTACGAGCAGTACTTC.

V gene TRBV7-8 combines with J gene TRBJ1-6; D not certain. Trimming cost V 5 bases and J 10 bases, with 15 bases left between them. In germline, CDR1 is SGHVS, CDR2 FQNEAQ. The CDR3 sequence is 14 residues long. CDR3 region: CASSPDVAPSPLHF. The CDR3 DNA sequence: TGTGCCAGCAGCCCGGATGTGGCCCCATCACCCCTCCACTTT.

The CDR3 nucleotides are TGCGCCAGCAGCTTAGCGGGGGGGAATAATGAGCAGTTCTTC. This codes for CASSLAGGNNEQFF. V usage is TRBV5-1 and J usage is TRBJ2-1; 10 bases are shared with TRBD2. This CDR3 contains 14 residues. The V and J ends lost 2 bases and 7 bases, in that order; junction bases with no gene match: 3. The germline V gene encodes CDR1 SGHRS and CDR2 YFSETQ.

The rearrangement links TRBV7-9 to TRBJ1-2; the D gene is possibly TRBD1 (5 bases). V dropped 6 bases and J dropped 5 bases, with 19 bases sitting between them. Germline CDR1 SEHNR, CDR2 FQNEAQ (reference sequence). The CDR3 covers 15 residues. In DNA form, the CDR3 reads TGTGCCAGCAGTTCGGGACGGATTCAACCTTATGGCTACACCTTC. Translated, it gives CASSSGRIQPYGYTF.

The chain combines TRBV7-8 with TRBJ2-3; possibly TRBD1 or TRBD2 for D (5 bases each). Germline-derived CDR1 and CDR2 are SGHVS and FQNEAQ. This CDR3 has 16 residues. Trimming shortened V by 1 base and J by 1 base, and 12 bases separated the two germline ends. This chain's CDR3 is CASSLVRDVGTDTQYF. In DNA, the CDR3 is TGTGCCAGCAGCTTAGTGAGGGACGTAGGCACAGATACGCAGTATTTT.

CDR3 region: CASRAGGTGELFF. The CDR3 region has the DNA TGTGCCAGCAGGGCGGGGGGTACCGGGGAGCTGTTTTTT. The rearrangement links TRBV27 to TRBJ2-2, with 8 positions matching TRBD2. The V gene's germline CDR1 is MNHEY and CDR2 SMNVEV (reference sequence). Trimming at V came to 6 bases and at J to 5 bases, leaving 2 bases not matched to a gene. CDR3 length: 13 amino acids.

The rearrangement joins TRBV13 to TRBJ2-7, with D hard to call. Germline CDR1 is PRHDT and CDR2 is FYEKMQ (reference sequence). CDR3 length: 13 residues. The V end was cut by 5 bases, the J end by 0 bases, with 8 bases between. As DNA, the CDR3 is TGTGCCAGCAGCCCACGGACCTCCTACGAGCAGTACTTC. This encodes CASSPRTSYEQYF.

This chain joins TRBV4-1 and TRBJ1-1, with D unresolved. CDR3 length equals 14 residues. The V gene lost 1 base and the J gene lost 1 base, with 7 bases spanning the gap. CDR1 and CDR2 (germline): MGHRA, YSYEKL. Here the CDR3 reads CASSQVVRNTEAFF. For the CDR3, the DNA is TGCGCCAGCAGCCAAGTGGTGCGGAACACTGAAGCTTTCTTT.

The gene calls are TRBV19 and TRBJ1-2; D remains ambiguous. The CDR3 spans 15 residues. Trimming pared 5 bases from V and 4 bases from J, leaving 17 bases between. Germline lookup yields CDR1 LNHDA and CDR2 SQIVND (reference sequence). The CDR3 DNA reads as TGTGCCAGTAGTGGGCCGGGAGACTCCCTCTATGGCTACACCTTC. Translating it yields CASSGPGDSLYGYTF.

This clone was found once. The V gene is TRBV7-2, the J gene TRBJ2-7, with no clear D. V lost 5 bases to trimming and J lost 1 base, with 3 bases between them. Germline V CDR1 and CDR2: SGHTA, FQGNSA. The CDR3 length is 11 residues. The CDR3 DNA reads as TGTGCCAGCAGCGCTTCCTACGAGCAGTACTTC. Protein product: CASSASYEQYF.

J is TRBJ1-6 and V is TRBV5-3, with D possibly matching TRBD1 (5 bases). Being an ORF, TRBV5-3 has a function that is uncertain. The ends were cut back, 0 bases at V and 8 bases at J, with 12 bases in the middle. This CDR3 comprises 15 residues. CDR3 sequence (DNA): TGTGCCAGAAGCTTGGGGGGGTGCCGGGATTCACCCCTCCACTTT. The encoded protein is CARSLGGCRDSPLHF.

The V call is TRBV6-5, the J call TRBJ2-7; 7 nucleotides match TRBD2. The CDR3 extends over 14 amino acids. Germline V gene data show CDR1 as MNHEY and CDR2 as SVGAGI. The V and J ends lost 2 bases and 6 bases, in that order; junction bases with no gene match: 7. CDR3 residues: CASSYGRVGREQYF. Written as DNA, the CDR3 is TGTGCCAGCAGTTACGGGAGGGTTGGGCGCGAGCAGTACTTC.

J is TRBJ1-4 and V is TRBV27; tentatively, D is TRBD1 (6 bases). Looked up from germline, CDR1 is MNHEY and CDR2 is SMNVEV (reference sequence). V gave up 2 bases and J gave up 8 bases, with 12 bases separating them. The CDR3 is 14 residues long. This CDR3 is CASSLTTDSEKLFF. As DNA, the CDR3 is TGTGCCAGCAGTTTAACAACGGACAGCGAAAAACTGTTTTTT.

The chain links TRBV29-1 to TRBJ2-7; 8 bases line up with TRBD2. Germline lookup yields CDR1 SQVTM and CDR2 ANQGSEA. V lost 4 bases to trimming and J lost 2 bases; unmatched junction nucleotides: 4. This CDR3 is 13 amino acids long. CDR3 amino acids: CSVARGGPYEQYF. CDR3 coding DNA: TGCAGCGTTGCGCGCGGGGGGCCCTACGAGCAGTACTTC.

This clone was seen just once. The chain has TRBV11-3 and TRBJ1-5, with D possibly matching TRBD1 (5 bases). This CDR3 comprises 16 residues. Germline V gene data show CDR1 as SGHNT and CDR2 as YENEEA. Trimming removed 0 bases at V and 6 bases at J, with 15 bases between. This CDR3 is CASSLEGLGEGQPQHF. DNA for the CDR3: TGTGCCAGCAGCTTAGAGGGGTTGGGGGAGGGTCAGCCCCAGCATTTT.

A note on this clone: Other DNA variants within this sample encode the same CDR3. DNA of the CDR3: TGTGCCAGTAGTATTTTTGGAGAGCAAGAGACCCAGTACTTC. Protein product: CASSIFGEQETQYF. The chain employs TRBV19 and TRBJ2-5; D not certain. V lost 3 bases to trimming and J lost 2 bases, with 10 bases between them. The CDR3 consists of 14 residues. The V gene's germline CDR1 is LNHDA and CDR2 SQIVND (reference sequence).

This sequence joins TRBV4-2 and TRBJ2-4, with TRBD1 matching 11 bases. Germline CDR1 reads LGHNA; CDR2 reads YNFKEQ. After removal of 3 bases from V and 2 bases from J, the junction contained 6 bases not matched to a gene. This CDR3 has 17 residues. The CDR3 reads CASSHPGQGVSKNIQYF. In nucleotides, the CDR3 is TGTGCCAGCAGCCACCCGGGACAGGGGGTTTCCAAAAACATTCAGTACTTC.

V and J are TRBV6-5 and TRBJ1-3; D gene ambiguous. This CDR3 is 16 amino acids long. Germline V gene data show CDR1 as MNHEY and CDR2 as SVGAGI. Trimming took off 0 bases at V and 9 bases at J, with 18 bases between the two ends. CDR3 sequence: CASSYSTGTGPITIYF. DNA of the CDR3: TGTGCCAGCAGTTACTCGACTGGAACTGGACCAATCACCATATATTTT.